These 28 T cell receptor beta chains share one sample of origin, sequenced in a study of sequential checkpoint blockade in melanoma. TCRdb's copy holds only in-frame clones and misses some; the assay was immunoSEQ multiplex PCR. The profile shows around 34,000 clones, around 82% of them singletons. Stated treatment: randomized to nivolumab then ipilimumab (arm A) or the reverse (arm B). The sample consisted of CD8+ T cells sorted from blood (inferred from file names), taken from a patient given nivolumab and ipilimumab in sequence. These receptors came from a human donor with melanoma.

The chain couples TRBV28 to TRBJ1-1; D possibly corresponds to TRBD1 (5 bases). The germline gives CDR1 MDHEN, CDR2 SYDVKM. The V end lost 3 bases, the J end lost 1 base, and 15 bases lay between the germline ends. The CDR3 length is 16 residues. CDR3 region: CASSFPGHNANTEAFF. The CDR3 nucleotides read TGTGCCAGCAGTTTCCCCGGACATAACGCGAACACTGAAGCTTTCTTT.

This chain links TRBV6-5 with TRBJ1-1; D is unresolved. V lost 6 bases and J 6 bases, leaving 8 bases between the germline ends. Germline lookup yields CDR1 MNHEY and CDR2 SVGAGI. This CDR3 is 11 amino acids long. CDR3 DNA sequence: TGTGCCAGCAGACAGTTCCCTGAAGCTTTCTTT. Protein: CASRQFPEAFF.

The chain links TRBV7-9 to TRBJ2-7, with 9 positions matching TRBD1. V trimming: 7 bases; J trimming: 5 bases; junction bases outside the gene matches: 6. The germline gives CDR1 SEHNR, CDR2 FQNEAQ (reference sequence). CDR3 length: 13 amino acids. DNA for the CDR3: TGTGCCAGCAACCGACAGGGGGGAAACGAGCAGTACTTC. The encoded protein is CASNRQGGNEQYF.

The CDR3 here is CASTPRAGNQPQHF. DNA of the CDR3: TGTGCCAGCACGCCCAGGGCGGGCAATCAGCCCCAGCATTTT. The chain recombines TRBV6-1 with TRBJ1-5; TRBD1 is a possible D gene (5 bases). From germline, CDR1 is MNHNS and CDR2 SASEGT. With 7 bases removed from V and 2 bases from J, the gap between germline ends came to 12 bases. This CDR3 has 14 amino acids.

This chain links TRBV7-9 with TRBJ1-4; D may be TRBD1 (6 bases). Per germline, CDR1 SEHNR and CDR2 FQNEAQ (reference sequence). V was trimmed by 2 bases and J by 2 bases, leaving 15 bases between them. The CDR3 covers 17 residues. The CDR3 nucleotides are TGTGCCAGCAGCTTATTGGAGGGGGGGGCTACTAATGAAAAACTGTTTTTT. It codes for CASSLLEGGATNEKLFF.

The J gene is TRBJ1-2, the V gene TRBV19; 7 nucleotides agree with TRBD1. Per germline, CDR1 LNHDA and CDR2 SQIVND (reference sequence). CDR3 length: 14 amino acids. J lost 4 bases, V lost 5 bases, and 7 bases had no gene match. The CDR3 coding sequence is TGTGCCAGTAGTTACGACAGGGAAGGCTATGGCTACACCTTC. Translation: CASSYDREGYGYTF.

This sequence joins TRBV29-1 and TRBJ1-1; 12 bases line up with TRBD1. There are 12 residues in the CDR3. CDR1 is SQVTM and CDR2 is ANQGSEA in the germline V gene. Losses at the gene ends were 7 bases for V and 11 bases for J; bases not matched to a gene: 8. Written as DNA, the CDR3 is TGCAGCGGGGAGGGACAGGGGGCTTGGGCTTTCTTT. Translation gives CSGEGQGAWAFF.

V and J are TRBV6-5 and TRBJ1-1; tentative D call: TRBD1 (6 bases). The CDR3 loop spans 13 amino acids. Germline CDR1 is MNHEY and CDR2 is SVGAGI. The V end was cut by 10 bases, the J end by 5 bases, with 17 bases between. The CDR3 region has the DNA TGTGCCACCATGGAGAGGACAGTGACTGAAGCTTTCTTT. This sequence encodes CATMERTVTEAFF.

The V gene is TRBV4-2, the J gene TRBJ2-3; 8 bases line up with TRBD2. Looked up from germline, CDR1 is LGHNA and CDR2 is YNFKEQ. V lost 1 base and J lost 0; bases outside the gene matches: 15. The CDR3 is 20 amino acids. CDR3 amino acids: CASSQGGLAGIFTSTDTQYF. The CDR3, as DNA: TGTGCCAGCAGCCAAGGAGGTCTAGCGGGTATTTTTACTAGCACAGATACGCAGTATTTT.

As for this clone: Other nucleotide sequences from this sample produce the same CDR3. This chain joins TRBV13 and TRBJ2-7; D might be TRBD2 (6 bases). Germline V gene sequence: CDR1 PRHDT, CDR2 FYEKMQ (reference sequence). The CDR3 loop spans 13 amino acids. The ends were cut back, 3 bases at V and 3 bases at J, with 9 bases in the middle. This chain's CDR3 is CASSLGRGYEQYF. The CDR3 region has the DNA TGTGCCAGCAGCTTGGGGCGGGGCTACGAGCAGTACTTC.

The count of this clone is one. This chain links TRBV19 with TRBJ2-3; D is perhaps TRBD2 (6 bases). CDR3 length: 15 residues. The V end was cut by 7 bases, the J end by 0 bases, with 14 bases between. CDR1 and CDR2 from the germline V gene are LNHDA and SQIVND (reference sequence). The CDR3, as DNA: TGTGCCAGTACACCGACTAGAGCTAGCACAGATACGCAGTATTTT. This translates into CASTPTRASTDTQYF.

The chain combines TRBV5-1 with TRBJ2-5, with a tentative D call TRBD2 (6 bases). The CDR3 spans 17 residues. The V gene lost 0 bases and the J gene lost 5 bases, with 20 bases spanning the gap. Germline lookup yields CDR1 SGHRS and CDR2 YFSETQ. CDR3 DNA sequence: TGCGCCAGCAGCTTGGCCCAGACTAGATTGGCTGGGGAGACCCAGTACTTC. Translation gives CASSLAQTRLAGETQYF.

J is TRBJ1-5 and V is TRBV5-6, with D maybe TRBD1 (5 bases). CDR3 size: 15 residues. Germline CDR1 and CDR2: SGHDT and YYEEEE. V was shortened by 4 bases and J by 4 bases, with 15 bases between the two germline ends. CDR3 sequence: CASSTGGTGNQPQHF. As DNA, the CDR3 is TGTGCCAGCAGCACGGGGGGGACGGGGAATCAGCCCCAGCATTTT. Filled out from reference TRBV5-6 and TRBJ1-5, the complete variable domain reads DAGVTQSPTHLIKTRGQQVTLRCSPKSGHDTVSWYQQALGQGPQFIFQYYEEEERQRGNFPDRFSGHQFPNYSSELNVNALLLGDSALYLCASSTGGTGNQPQHFGDGTRLSIL.

The V gene is TRBV7-2, the J gene TRBJ1-5; tentative D call: TRBD1 (5 bases). Trimming took off 5 bases at V and 7 bases at J, with 12 bases between the two ends. CDR3 length equals 13 residues. Germline V gives CDR1 SGHTA, CDR2 FQGNSA. Written as DNA, the CDR3 is TGTGCCAGCAGCGATAACGGGGGGCAGCCCCAGCATTTT. The encoded protein is CASSDNGGQPQHF.

The chain employs TRBV6-6 and TRBJ2-7; 7 bases align to TRBD1. CDR3 length equals 14 residues. Germline-derived CDR1 and CDR2 are MNHNY and SVGAGI (reference sequence). With V trimmed by 2 bases and J by 4 bases, 5 bases remained unmatched. This chain's CDR3 is CASSYGGQLYEQYF. The CDR3 region has the DNA TGTGCCAGCAGTTACGGGGGACAGTTATACGAGCAGTACTTC.

The genes are TRBV28 and TRBJ1-2; the D is unclear. The length of the CDR3 is 14 residues. Germline-derived CDR1 and CDR2 are MDHEN and SYDVKM. Trimming removed 1 base at V and 4 bases at J, with 10 bases between. The CDR3 DNA sequence: TGTGCCAGCAGTTTATTGGAGGAGGGCTATGGCTACACCTTC. Its translation: CASSLLEEGYGYTF.

The gene calls are TRBV27 and TRBJ2-3; possible D gene TRBD1, 6 bases. Between the trimmed V and J ends, which lost 0 bases and 1 base, there was a span of 8 bases. This CDR3 has 15 amino acids. Germline V gene lookup returns CDR1 MNHEY and CDR2 SMNVEV (reference sequence). The CDR3 coding sequence is TGTGCCAGCAGTTTATCGACAGGACGCACAGATACGCAGTATTTT. Translation: CASSLSTGRTDTQYF.

This clone showed up just a few times. This chain joins TRBV12-5 and TRBJ1-4; D is undetermined. This CDR3 has 12 residues. Germline V gene data show CDR1 as LGHNT and CDR2 as FRNRAP. V was trimmed by 5 bases and J by 8 bases, leaving 9 bases between them. CDR3 DNA sequence: TGTGCTAGTGGTCTAGGCGGGGAAAAACTGTTTTTT. Amino acid sequence: CASGLGGEKLFF.

V is TRBV9 and J is TRBJ2-1; the D gene is possibly TRBD2 (7 bases). The V end lost 7 bases, the J end lost 9 bases, and 17 bases lay between the germline ends. Germline CDR1 is SGDLS and CDR2 is YYNGEE. CDR3 length: 13 residues. The CDR3 sequence: CASGGAGRAEQFF. Written as DNA, the CDR3 is TGTGCCAGCGGGGGGGCCGGAAGAGCTGAGCAGTTCTTC.

The rearrangement links TRBV28 to TRBJ1-4; 10 bases match TRBD1. CDR1 and CDR2 (germline): MDHEN, SYDVKM. The V segment lost 1 base and the J segment 7 bases; nucleotides outside the gene matches: 6. The CDR3 spans 16 residues. The CDR3 region is CASSLSRTGGFEKLFF. CDR3 in DNA: TGTGCCAGCAGTTTATCAAGGACAGGGGGATTTGAAAAACTGTTTTTT.

This clone was seen only once. The chain employs TRBV5-6 and TRBJ2-2, with TRBD2 matching 8 bases. This CDR3 is built from 14 residues. CDR1 and CDR2 from the germline V gene are SGHDT and YYEEEE. V lost 4 bases, J lost 3 bases, and 2 bases stayed unmatched. The CDR3 loop is CASSSGGDTGELFF. Written as DNA, the CDR3 is TGTGCCAGCAGCAGCGGGGGCGACACCGGGGAGCTGTTTTTT. The whole variable domain, remainder taken from reference TRBV5-6 and TRBJ2-2, is DAGVTQSPTHLIKTRGQQVTLRCSPKSGHDTVSWYQQALGQGPQFIFQYYEEEERQRGNFPDRFSGHQFPNYSSELNVNALLLGDSALYLCASSSGGDTGELFFGEGSRLTVL.

The chain couples TRBV19 to TRBJ1-5, with 7 positions matching TRBD1. From germline, CDR1 is LNHDA and CDR2 SQIVND (reference sequence). Unmatched junction bases numbered 9, after V lost 3 bases and J lost 7 bases. This CDR3 comprises 15 residues. DNA of the CDR3: TGTGCCAGTAGTATTTCGCAGGGGGTAGGACAGCCCCAGCATTTT. The encoded protein is CASSISQGVGQPQHF.

The V and J genes are TRBV28 and TRBJ2-5; TRBD1 matches at 8 bases. TRBJ2-7 matches the DNA end more closely, so the J call is doubtful. The CDR3 length is 15 residues. The germline V gene encodes CDR1 MDHEN and CDR2 SYDVKM. The CDR3 here is CASSPSWGQVYEQYF. In DNA, the CDR3 is TGTGCCAGCAGTCCTTCGTGGGGACAGGTCTACGAGCAGTACTTC.

The genes are TRBV15 and TRBJ2-7; 7 bases are shared with TRBD2. This CDR3 spans 15 amino acids. The J segment lost 7 bases and the V segment lost 7 bases, leaving 16 bases of the junction unmatched. Germline V CDR1 and CDR2: LNHNV, YYDKDF (reference sequence). CDR3 residues: CATTPGRGDLGEQYF. CDR3 DNA: TGTGCCACCACTCCCGGTCGGGGGGACCTTGGTGAGCAGTACTTC. The entire variable domain, with the rest obtained from reference TRBV15 and TRBJ2-7, is as follows: DAMVIQNPRYQVTQFGKPVTLSCSQTLNHNVMYWYQQKSSQAPKLLFHYYDKDFNNEADTPDNFQSRRPNTSFCFLDIRSPGLGDTAMYLCATTPGRGDLGEQYFGPGTRLTVT.

The chain couples TRBV7-9 to TRBJ2-1; TRBD1 agrees at 9 bases. V lost 2 bases and J lost 3; bases outside the gene matches: 5. Germline V gene sequence: CDR1 SEHNR, CDR2 FQNEAQ (reference sequence). This CDR3 is built from 16 residues. CDR3 sequence reads: CASSLRWDRVYNEQFF. The CDR3 DNA reads as TGTGCCAGCAGCTTAAGGTGGGACAGGGTCTACAATGAGCAGTTCTTC.

The rearrangement links TRBV7-2 to TRBJ2-3, with a possible D match to TRBD2 (5 bases). The CDR3 length is 15 residues. Trimming stripped 4 bases from V and 1 base from J, with 12 bases between. The germline V gene encodes CDR1 SGHTA and CDR2 FQGNSA. CDR3 sequence: CASSSFWRGTDTQYF. The CDR3 nucleotides read TGTGCCAGCAGCTCCTTCTGGCGGGGCACAGATACGCAGTATTTT.

V gene TRBV9 combines with J gene TRBJ2-1; unclear D gene. Germline V lookup: CDR1 SGDLS, CDR2 YYNGEE. There are 16 residues in the CDR3. Trimming took off 0 bases at V and 3 bases at J, with 13 bases between the two ends. CDR3 sequence reads: CASSVVDGSDYNEQFF. CDR3 sequence (DNA): TGTGCCAGCAGCGTAGTCGACGGGTCGGACTACAATGAGCAGTTCTTC.

This sequence joins TRBV5-6 and TRBJ2-1; 10 bases match TRBD2. CDR1 and CDR2 from the germline V gene are SGHDT and YYEEEE. The J segment lost 8 bases and the V segment lost 0 bases, leaving 8 bases of the junction unmatched. The CDR3 extends over 16 amino acids. Here the CDR3 reads CASSLAETSGWDEQFF. The CDR3 region has the DNA TGTGCCAGCAGCTTGGCTGAGACTAGCGGGTGGGATGAGCAGTTCTTC.